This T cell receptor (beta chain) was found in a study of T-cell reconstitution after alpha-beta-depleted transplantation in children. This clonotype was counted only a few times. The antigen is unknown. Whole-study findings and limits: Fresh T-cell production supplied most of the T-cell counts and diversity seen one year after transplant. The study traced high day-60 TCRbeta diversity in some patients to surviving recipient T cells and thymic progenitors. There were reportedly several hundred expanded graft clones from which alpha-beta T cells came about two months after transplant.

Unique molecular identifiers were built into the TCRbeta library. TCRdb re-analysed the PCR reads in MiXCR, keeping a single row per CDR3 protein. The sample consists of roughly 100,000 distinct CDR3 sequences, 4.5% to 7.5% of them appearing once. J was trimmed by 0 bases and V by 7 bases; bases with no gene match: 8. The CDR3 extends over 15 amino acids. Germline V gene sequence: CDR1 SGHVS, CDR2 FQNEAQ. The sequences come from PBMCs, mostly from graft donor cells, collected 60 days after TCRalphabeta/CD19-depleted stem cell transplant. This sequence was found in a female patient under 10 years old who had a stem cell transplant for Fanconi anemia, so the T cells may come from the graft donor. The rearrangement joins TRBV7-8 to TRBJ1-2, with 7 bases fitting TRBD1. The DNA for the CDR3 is TGTGCCAGCAAAGCCGCCGGGACAGCTAACTATGGCTACACCTTC. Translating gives CASKAAGTANYGYTF. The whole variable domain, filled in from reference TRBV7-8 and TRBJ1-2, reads GAGVSQSPRYKVAKRGQDVALRCDPISGHVSLFWYQQALGQGPEFLTYFQNEAQLDKSGLPSDRFFAERPEGSVSTLKIQRTQQEDSAVYLCASKAAGTANYGYTFGSGTRLTVV.